Shown below are 6 T cell receptor beta chains from a single sample sequenced in a study of response to subunit inactivated influenza vaccine. One entry per CDR3 protein results from TCRdb running MiXCR on the RT-PCR reads. Of about 780,000 distinct CDR3 sequences in the sample, approximately 18% were seen once. This sample comprised PBMCs from blood, obtained around 5 days after vaccination. These receptors were obtained from a man between 50 and 59 years old who received an inactivated influenza vaccine.

The V call is TRBV20-1, the J call TRBJ1-4; the D gene is possibly TRBD1 (5 bases). Germline CDR1 and CDR2: DFQATT and SNEGSKA (reference sequence). The CDR3 loop spans 15 amino acids. The ends were cut back, 1 base at V and 0 bases at J, with 9 bases in the middle. In DNA form, the CDR3 reads TGCAGTGCTAGAGGGGGCACCGCAACTAATGAAAAACTGTTTTTT. Its protein product is CSARGGTATNEKLFF.

This clonotype was detected only a few times. This chain uses TRBV5-1 with TRBJ2-1, with 13 bases lining up with TRBD2. CDR1 and CDR2 (germline): SGHRS, YFSETQ. J gave up 8 bases and V 4 bases, and 6 bases lay outside the gene matches. CDR3 length: 15 amino acids. Here the CDR3 reads CASSNRTSGGYEQFF. The CDR3 region has the DNA TGCGCCAGCAGCAATCGGACTAGCGGGGGCTATGAGCAGTTCTTC.

Many counts were recorded for this clonotype. The CDR3 region has the DNA TGTGCCATCCTAAGGGCCCCCTCAGATACGCAGTATTTT. Protein product: CAILRAPSDTQYF. The rearrangement uses TRBV10-3 and TRBJ2-3; no reliable D call. V lost 8 bases to trimming and J lost 4 bases, with 13 bases between them. Germline V gene sequence: CDR1 ENHRY, CDR2 SYGVKD. The CDR3 covers 13 residues.

V usage is TRBV5-5 and J usage is TRBJ2-5; D remains unclear. V was pared by 0 bases and J by 3 bases, with 6 bases between. The CDR3 runs to 13 residues. Germline V lookup: CDR1 SGHKS, CDR2 YYEKEE (reference sequence). The CDR3 DNA follows: TGTGCCAGCAGCTTGGCATCCAAAGAGACCCAGTACTTC. Translated: CASSLASKETQYF.

This clonotype was recorded many times. The chain links TRBV20-1 to TRBJ2-2; no firm D call. The ends were cut back, 1 base at V and 7 bases at J, with 4 bases in the middle. Germline loops: CDR1 DFQATT, CDR2 SNEGSKA (reference sequence). This CDR3 has 11 residues. This chain's CDR3 is CSARVGGELFF. In DNA form, the CDR3 reads TGCAGTGCTAGAGTCGGCGGGGAGCTGTTTTTT.

This clonotype was observed a handful of times. The CDR3 region is CASSVWTDNSPLHF. The CDR3, as DNA: TGTGCCAGTAGCGTTTGGACAGATAATTCACCCCTCCACTTT. The chain is built from TRBV12-3 or TRBV12-4 and TRBJ1-6; a weak D match, TRBD1 (6 bases). V was trimmed by 9 bases and J by 5 bases, leaving 14 bases between them. The CDR3 extends over 14 amino acids.